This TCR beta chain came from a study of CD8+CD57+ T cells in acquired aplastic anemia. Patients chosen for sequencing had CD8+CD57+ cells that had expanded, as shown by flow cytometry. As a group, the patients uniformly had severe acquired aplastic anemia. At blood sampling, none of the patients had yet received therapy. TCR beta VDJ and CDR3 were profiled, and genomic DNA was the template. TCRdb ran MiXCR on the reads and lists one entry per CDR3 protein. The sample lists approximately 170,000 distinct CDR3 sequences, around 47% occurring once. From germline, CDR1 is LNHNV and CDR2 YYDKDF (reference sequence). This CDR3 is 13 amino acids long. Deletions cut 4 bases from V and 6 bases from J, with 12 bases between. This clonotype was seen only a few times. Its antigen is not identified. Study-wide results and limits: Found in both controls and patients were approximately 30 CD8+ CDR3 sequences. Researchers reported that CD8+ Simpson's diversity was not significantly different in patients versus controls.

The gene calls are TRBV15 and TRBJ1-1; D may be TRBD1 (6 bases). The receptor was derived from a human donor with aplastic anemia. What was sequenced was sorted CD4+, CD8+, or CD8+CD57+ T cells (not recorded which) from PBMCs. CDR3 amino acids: CATSNRARAEAFF. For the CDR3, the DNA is TGTGCCACCAGCAACAGGGCGAGGGCTGAAGCTTTCTTT.